The clone carrying this T cell receptor (beta chain) was detected once. Antigen: not known. This CDR3 comprises 13 residues. The V gene's germline CDR1 is MNHEY and CDR2 SVGAGI. Losses at the gene ends were 5 bases for V and 5 bases for J; bases not matched to a gene: 6. This sample is drawn from a study of cytomegalovirus exposure and HLA in healthy donors. Study results and limitations: For cytomegalovirus status, the classifier reportedly gave diagnoses with high specificity and sensitivity. Most TCRs appeared rarely, but some public TCRs recurred in many donors. Specific recognition of CMV antigens was confirmed in vitro for a few chains (all CMV-associated). Overall, about 160 TCR beta chains were annotated as cytomegalovirus-associated.

TCRdb's copy holds only in-frame clones and misses some; the assay was immunoSEQ multiplex PCR. The table shows under 150,000 clones, with roughly 86% occurring only once. The sequencing sample was made of PBMCs. The sequence was obtained from a man between 18 and 29 years old in good health and CMV-seropositive. The chain couples TRBV6-5 to TRBJ2-7; 7 bases align to TRBD2. The DNA of the CDR3 is TGTGCCAGCAGTCTGGGACTATATGACGAGCAGTACTTC. This gives the protein CASSLGLYDEQYF.